This passage covers 2 T cell receptor beta chains from one sample sequenced in a study of blood T cells in healthy people across ages. A sample-barcoded 5' primer and a J-beta primer mix were used in a second PCR of roughly 7 to 12 cycles. TCRdb re-called the 5' RACE reads with MiXCR, one entry per CDR3 protein. The sample consists of more than 900,000 distinct CDR3 sequences, almost 25% of them appearing once. The sample also formed part of further work on T cells of mothers and their children.

Sequencing was done on a sample of blood. The source of these receptors is a girl aged 2 to 10 in good health.

This rearrangement joins TRBV12-3 or TRBV12-4 to TRBJ2-5; 9 bases align to TRBD2. The J call may be mistaken, given a closer DNA end match to TRBJ2-7. This CDR3 spans 14 amino acids. The CDR3 sequence is CASGLAGVSYEQYF. CDR3 nucleotide sequence: TGTGCCAGCGGCTTAGCGGGGGTATCCTACGAGCAGTACTTC.

This clonotype was detected only a few times. J is TRBJ1-2 and V is TRBV6-1; D not resolved. The CDR3 is 14 amino acids. Germline assignment: CDR1 MNHNS and CDR2 SASEGT. Trimming removed 2 bases from V and 4 bases from J, with 11 bases in between. The CDR3 nucleotides are TGTGCCAGCAGTGAATCAGGCCGCTCCTATGGCTACACCTTC. It encodes CASSESGRSYGYTF.